The 19 T cell receptor beta chains below all came from one sample that was sequenced in a study of blood T cell repertoires in COVID-19. TCRdb's copy holds only in-frame clones and misses some; the assay was immunoSEQ multiplex PCR. This sample yields hundreds of thousands of clones, of which about 90% are seen a single time; under 4% belongs to the top ten. Sequencing was carried out using peripheral blood. Receptors originate from a woman between 25 and 40 years old with COVID-19, enrolled during active disease.

V gene TRBV6-1 combines with J gene TRBJ1-1; maybe TRBD1 (6 bases). V was cut by 1 base and J by 4 bases, with 13 bases left in between. The CDR3 loop spans 15 amino acids. Germline V gives CDR1 MNHNS, CDR2 SASEGT. CDR3 amino acids: CASSEGAGVGTEAFF. The CDR3 DNA follows: TGTGCCAGCAGTGAAGGGGCAGGGGTGGGCACTGAAGCTTTCTTT.

This sequence joins TRBV5-5 and TRBJ1-6, with 9 bases lining up with TRBD1. Looked up from germline, CDR1 is SGHKS and CDR2 is YYEKEE (reference sequence). Losses at the gene ends were 4 bases for V and 7 bases for J; bases not matched to a gene: 6. The CDR3 runs to 15 residues. The CDR3 DNA follows: TGTGCCAGCAGCATACGACAGGGGGAGAATTCACCCCTCCACTTT. Translated, it gives CASSIRQGENSPLHF.

The rearrangement links TRBV7-9 to TRBJ2-1; D possibly corresponds to TRBD2 (5 bases). Deletions cut 1 base from V and 5 bases from J, with 12 bases between. CDR1 SEHNR and CDR2 FQNEAQ come from the germline V gene (reference sequence). The CDR3 is made up of 15 amino acids. Here the CDR3 DNA reads TGTGCCAGCAGCTTAGGCGCGGGCGGAGACAATGAGCAGTTCTTC. Translating gives CASSLGAGGDNEQFF. The full variable domain, with the rest looked up from reference TRBV7-9 and TRBJ2-1, is DTGVSQNPRHKITKRGQNVTFRCDPISEHNRLYWYRQTLGQGPEFLTYFQNEAQLEKSRLLSDRFSAERPKGSFSTLEIQRTEQGDSAMYLCASSLGAGGDNEQFFGPGTRLTVL.

This clone was seen only once. This chain joins TRBV30 and TRBJ2-7; tentative D call: TRBD1 (5 bases). V lost 2 bases to trimming and J lost 4 bases, with 12 bases between them. Germline lookup yields CDR1 GTSNPN and CDR2 SVGIG (reference sequence). The CDR3 is 13 amino acids. The CDR3 DNA follows: TGTGCCTGGAGTCCTGGGGCCCGTTACGAGCAGTACGTC. Amino acids: CAWSPGARYEQYV.

This chain links TRBV6-1 with TRBJ2-2; TRBD1 might be the D (6 bases). Trimming shortened V by 1 base and J by 0 bases, and 9 bases separated the two germline ends. The CDR3 has 16 amino acids. Germline V lookup: CDR1 MNHNS, CDR2 SASEGT. Here the CDR3 reads CASSEVAGANTGELFF. CDR3 in DNA: TGTGCCAGCAGTGAAGTGGCAGGGGCGAACACCGGGGAGCTGTTTTTT.

The chain is built from TRBV7-9 and TRBJ2-3; 7 nucleotides match TRBD2. The V segment lost 7 bases and the J segment 0 bases; nucleotides outside the gene matches: 16. Germline V gene lookup returns CDR1 SEHNR and CDR2 FQNEAQ (reference sequence). The CDR3 spans 18 residues. As DNA, the CDR3 is TGTGCCAGCACCGTCGGGGGGAGCGGGCTTCCTAGCACAGATACGCAGTATTTT. This translates into CASTVGGSGLPSTDTQYF.

The chain is built from TRBV2 and TRBJ2-1; D uncertain. This CDR3 comprises 13 residues. Deletions cut 6 bases from V and 3 bases from J, with 9 bases between. CDR1 and CDR2 (germline): SNHLY, FYNNEI. The CDR3 DNA follows: TGTGCCAGCAGCCCCCTTAGCTACAATGAGCAGTTCTTC. Its protein is CASSPLSYNEQFF.

This clone was counted only a few times. This sequence joins TRBV5-1 and TRBJ2-2; TRBD2 is a possible D gene (6 bases). Trimming pared 0 bases from V and 5 bases from J, leaving 8 bases between. The CDR3 spans 14 residues. Germline CDR1 and CDR2: SGHRS and YFSETQ. The CDR3, as DNA: TGCGCCAGCAGCTTGGGCGGGGCAACCGGGGAGCTGTTTTTT. Amino acids: CASSLGGATGELFF.

The chain has TRBV7-6 and TRBJ2-3, with 7 positions matching TRBD1. V was pared by 5 bases and J by 2 bases, with 7 bases of the junction left unmatched. CDR1 is SGHVS and CDR2 is FNYEAQ in the germline V gene. The CDR3 loop spans 15 amino acids. In DNA form, the CDR3 reads TGTGCCAGCAGCACCCGACAGGGATCCACAGATACGCAGTATTTT. Translating it yields CASSTRQGSTDTQYF.

The chain couples TRBV5-4 to TRBJ1-1; TRBD1 agrees at 12 bases. Losses at the gene ends were 2 bases for V and 8 bases for J; bases not matched to a gene: 1. The CDR3 covers 13 residues. Germline V gives CDR1 SGHNT, CDR2 YYREEE (reference sequence). CDR3 sequence: CASSFGTGGEAFF. In DNA form, the CDR3 reads TGTGCCAGCAGCTTCGGGACAGGGGGCGAAGCTTTCTTT.

This clone appeared a single time. The chain recombines TRBV6-4 with TRBJ1-2; possible D gene TRBD1, 6 bases. The germline V gene encodes CDR1 MRHNA and CDR2 SNTAGT. Trimming took 4 bases from V and 0 from J, leaving 15 bases between them. The CDR3 extends over 16 amino acids. CDR3 DNA sequence: TGTGCCAGCAGTGCCTCCTACAGGGTCCCTAACTATGGCTACACCTTC. This codes for CASSASYRVPNYGYTF.

J is TRBJ1-4 and V is TRBV4-1; the match to TRBD1 covers 12 bases. The germline V gene encodes CDR1 MGHRA and CDR2 YSYEKL. CDR3 length: 18 amino acids. J lost 8 bases, V lost 6 bases, and 16 bases had no gene match. The CDR3 DNA reads TGCGCCAGCAGATTCGGGACAGGGGGCGGAGGTAATAAGGAAAAACTGTTTTTT. Translated, it gives CASRFGTGGGGNKEKLFF.

The chain combines TRBV10-3 with TRBJ2-5; D might be TRBD1 (5 bases). Per the germline V gene, CDR1 is ENHRY and CDR2 is SYGVKD. Trimming removed 8 bases from V and 2 bases from J, with 21 bases in between. The CDR3 runs to 16 residues. CDR3 residues: CAISNRPPATQETQYF. CDR3 nucleotide sequence: TGTGCCATCTCAAACAGGCCCCCAGCCACGCAAGAGACCCAGTACTTC.

The chain carries TRBV6-5 and TRBJ2-1, with D possibly being TRBD1 (8 bases). The CDR3 contains 14 residues. Trimming stripped 6 bases from V and 5 bases from J, with 14 bases between. Germline CDR1 MNHEY, CDR2 SVGAGI. CDR3 in amino acids: CASRAGQANNEQFF. CDR3 bases: TGTGCCAGCAGAGCGGGACAGGCCAACAATGAGCAGTTCTTC.

This clone was seen only once. The chain has TRBV24-1 and TRBJ1-1; maybe TRBD1 (6 bases). The CDR3 loop spans 13 amino acids. V lost 5 bases and J lost 3, with 9 bases in between. Per the germline V gene, CDR1 is KGHDR and CDR2 is SFDVKD. The CDR3 loop is CATSGPGDTEAFF. The CDR3 nucleotides read TGTGCCACCAGTGGCCCAGGGGACACTGAAGCTTTCTTT.

The chain couples TRBV7-6 to TRBJ2-1, with D perhaps TRBD2 (6 bases). This CDR3 contains 17 residues. V was shortened by 1 base and J by 0 bases, with 13 bases between the two germline ends. Germline V lookup: CDR1 SGHVS, CDR2 FNYEAQ. Written as DNA, the CDR3 is TGTGCCAGCAGCTTAGTCGCGGGGAGGAGCTCCTACAATGAGCAGTTCTTC. It translates to CASSLVAGRSSYNEQFF.

This clone has just a few counts. CDR3: CATSDHRVGKQGAIDTQYF. In DNA form, the CDR3 reads TGTGCCACCAGTGACCATAGAGTGGGGAAACAGGGGGCGATAGATACGCAGTATTTT. This chain connects TRBV24-1 to TRBJ2-3; TRBD1 aligns across 9 bases. Losses at the gene ends were 4 bases for V and 5 bases for J; bases not matched to a gene: 18. The CDR3 is made up of 19 amino acids. The germline CDR1 and CDR2 sequences are KGHDR and SFDVKD.

V and J are TRBV6-6 and TRBJ2-6, with D possibly matching TRBD2 (7 bases). The ends were cut back, 5 bases at V and 3 bases at J, with 17 bases in the middle. The CDR3 loop spans 17 amino acids. CDR1 and CDR2 from the germline V gene are MNHNY and SVGAGI (reference sequence). This CDR3 reads CASSPSLGGLGANVLTF. The CDR3, as DNA: TGTGCCAGCAGTCCCTCCCTCGGGGGGCTTGGGGCCAACGTCCTGACTTTC.

V usage is TRBV28 and J usage is TRBJ1-5; possibly TRBD1 for D (5 bases). Germline loops: CDR1 MDHEN, CDR2 SYDVKM. This CDR3 comprises 12 residues. The V and J ends lost 2 bases and 11 bases respectively, with 10 bases between them. The CDR3 nucleotides are TGTGCCAGCAGTTTAAATGCAGGGTCCCAGCATTTT. Protein: CASSLNAGSQHF.